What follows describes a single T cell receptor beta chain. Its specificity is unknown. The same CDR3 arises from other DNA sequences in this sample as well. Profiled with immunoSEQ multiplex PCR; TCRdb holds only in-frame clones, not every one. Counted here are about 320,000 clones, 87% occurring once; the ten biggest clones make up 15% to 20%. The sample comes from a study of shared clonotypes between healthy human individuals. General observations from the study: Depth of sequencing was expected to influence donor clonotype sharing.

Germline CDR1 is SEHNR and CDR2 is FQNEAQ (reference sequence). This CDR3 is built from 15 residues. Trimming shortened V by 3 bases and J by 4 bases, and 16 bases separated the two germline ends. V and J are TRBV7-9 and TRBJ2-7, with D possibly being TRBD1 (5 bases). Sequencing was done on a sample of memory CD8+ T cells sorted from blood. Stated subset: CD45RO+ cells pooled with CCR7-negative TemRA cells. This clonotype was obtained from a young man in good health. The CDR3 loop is CASSLSQGRSYEQYF. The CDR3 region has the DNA TGTGCCAGCAGCTTGTCCCAGGGCAGGAGTTACGAGCAGTACTTC. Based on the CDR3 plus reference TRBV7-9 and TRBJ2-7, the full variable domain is DTGVSQNPRHKITKRGQNVTFRCDPISEHNRLYWYRQTLGQGPEFLTYFQNEAQLEKSRLLSDRFSAERPKGSFSTLEIQRTEQGDSAMYLCASSLSQGRSYEQYFGPGTRLTVT.